These 8 T cell receptor beta chains were all obtained from the same sample, sequenced in a study of blood T cell repertoires in COVID-19 (TCRdb year 2020). The library was generated by the immunoSEQ multiplex PCR assay. In its TCRdb copy, this immuneACCESS table keeps in-frame sequences only and misses some clones. Where compared with another copy, unresolved V genes explain less than half of these, and the others have no known cause. This sample comprises about 190,000 clones, roughly 81% of them detected only once. The top ten clones comprise less than 6.5% of the sample. Sequenced sample: peripheral blood. These receptor sequences come from a woman in her 70s with active or convalescent COVID-19.

This clone came up once. DNA of the CDR3: TGTGCCAGCAGCTCCCGAGAGAAAGATGAGCAGTTCTTC. It codes for CASSSREKDEQFF. V usage is TRBV11-3 and J usage is TRBJ2-1; D remains unclear. Germline lookup yields CDR1 SGHNT and CDR2 YENEEA. The CDR3 totals 13 residues. V was pared by 4 bases and J by 8 bases, with 12 bases between.

The chain has TRBV25-1 and TRBJ2-1, with 9 bases aligning to TRBD2. Per germline, CDR1 MGHDK and CDR2 SYGVNS. This CDR3 comprises 16 residues. V shed 1 base and J 6 bases; nucleotides not matched to a gene: 7. CDR3 residues: CASSESAGGKSNEQFF. In DNA form, the CDR3 reads TGTGCCAGCAGTGAATCAGCGGGGGGAAAGTCCAATGAGCAGTTCTTC.

A few counts support this clone. This chain connects TRBV25-1 to TRBJ1-4, with 7 bases lining up with TRBD1. There are 16 residues in the CDR3. The germline CDR1 and CDR2 sequences are MGHDK and SYGVNS. The ends lost 0 bases at V and 8 bases at J; junction bases unmatched: 9. The CDR3 sequence is CASSEYRVGGGEKLFF. The CDR3 DNA reads TGTGCCAGCAGTGAATATAGGGTAGGGGGCGGGGAAAAACTGTTTTTT. Variable domain in full (rest from reference TRBV25-1 and TRBJ1-4): EADIYQTPRYLVIGTGKKITLECSQTMGHDKMYWYQQDPGMELHLIHYSYGVNSTEKGDLSSESTVSRIRTEHFPLTLESARPSHTSQYLCASSEYRVGGGEKLFFGSGTQLSVL.

This clone appeared a few times. This sequence joins TRBV27 and TRBJ2-7, with 7 positions matching TRBD2. Per germline, CDR1 MNHEY and CDR2 SMNVEV (reference sequence). The V and J ends lost 5 bases and 2 bases, in that order; junction bases with no gene match: 9. The CDR3 extends over 15 amino acids. This chain's CDR3 is CASSQSVGRAYEQYF. CDR3 DNA: TGTGCCAGCAGTCAGTCAGTTGGGAGGGCCTACGAGCAGTACTTC.

CDR3 sequence: CASSLADSYQETQYF. In nucleotides, the CDR3 is TGTGCCAGCTCACTAGCCGACAGCTACCAAGAGACCCAGTACTTC. The chain employs TRBV18 and TRBJ2-5; D possibly corresponds to TRBD1 (5 bases). This CDR3 contains 15 residues. Germline CDR1 KGHSH, CDR2 LQKENI. Trimming took 4 bases from V and 0 from J, leaving 12 bases between them.

This chain links TRBV19 with TRBJ2-3; 7 positions match TRBD2. Losses at the gene ends were 2 bases for V and 0 bases for J; bases not matched to a gene: 2. Germline CDR1 reads LNHDA; CDR2 reads SQIVND (reference sequence). This CDR3 is 15 amino acids long. The CDR3 DNA reads as TGTGCCAGTAGTATACCTAGCGGAAGCACAGATACGCAGTATTTT. It codes for CASSIPSGSTDTQYF. The full variable domain, its missing parts supplied by reference TRBV19 and TRBJ2-3, is DGGITQSPKYLFRKEGQNVTLSCEQNLNHDAMYWYRQDPGQGLRLIYYSQIVNDFQKGDIAEGYSVSREKKESFPLTVTSAQKNPTAFYLCASSIPSGSTDTQYFGPGTRLTVL.

Written as DNA, the CDR3 is TGCAGCGCGGTACCCAGGGGACCGGGAGAGACCCAGTACTTC. Amino acids: CSAVPRGPGETQYF. The chain combines TRBV29-1 with TRBJ2-5, with a weak D call TRBD1 (6 bases). V was trimmed by 7 bases and J by 4 bases, leaving 19 bases between them. Per the germline V gene, CDR1 is SQVTM and CDR2 is ANQGSEA. This CDR3 is built from 14 residues.

The chain couples TRBV7-6 to TRBJ1-1; TRBD1 matches 7 bases. Germline CDR1 is SGHVS and CDR2 is FNYEAQ. V trimming: 1 base; J trimming: 4 bases; junction bases outside the gene matches: 3. This CDR3 spans 14 amino acids. The CDR3 coding sequence is TGTGCCAGCAGCTTAGGGGCAGGGGGCACTGAAGCTTTCTTT. Encoded protein: CASSLGAGGTEAFF.